These 12 T cell receptor beta chains were sequenced from one sample in a study of brain T cells in children with intractable seizures. Only in-frame clones appear in the TCRdb table, and some are missing; sequencing was by immunoSEQ multiplex PCR. The repertoire includes about 64,000 clones, roughly 95% of them detected once, and approximately 0.37% sits in the top ten. The sample here was peripheral blood, taken at surgery. These receptors were obtained from a boy under two years old with focal cortical dysplasia and intractable seizures.

The chain carries TRBV7-6 and TRBJ2-7; TRBD2 is a possible D gene (5 bases). Germline V lookup: CDR1 SGHVS, CDR2 FNYEAQ. CDR3 length: 14 residues. V was clipped by 5 bases and J by 3 bases, with 14 bases between them. CDR3 amino acids: CASSASFRDYEQYF. Written as DNA, the CDR3 is TGTGCCAGCAGCGCCAGTTTCCGGGACTACGAGCAGTACTTC.

The table lists this clone with a count of one. The identical CDR3 is also encoded by other nucleotide sequences in the sample. The chain links TRBV7-2 to TRBJ1-1; TRBD1 agrees at 9 bases. CDR1 and CDR2 from the germline V gene are SGHTA and FQGNSA. Losses at the gene ends were 1 base for V and 1 base for J; bases not matched to a gene: 1. The CDR3 length is 15 residues. CDR3 sequence: CASSLVTGGNTEAFF. CDR3 in DNA: TGTGCCAGCAGCTTAGTGACAGGGGGGAACACTGAAGCTTTCTTT.

The CDR3 sequence: CASSDYWEGRDEQFF. As DNA, the CDR3 is TGCGCCAGCAGCGACTATTGGGAGGGCCGGGATGAGCAGTTCTTC. This chain joins TRBV5-1 and TRBJ2-1; TRBD2 matches at 7 bases. The V and J ends lost 4 bases and 8 bases, in that order; junction bases with no gene match: 12. The CDR3 is 15 residues long. Germline CDR1 SGHRS, CDR2 YFSETQ.

J is TRBJ2-6 and V is TRBV4-1; possibly TRBD1 or TRBD2 for D (5 bases each). The CDR3 is made up of 14 amino acids. Trimming stripped 3 bases from V and 2 bases from J, with 5 bases between. In germline, CDR1 is MGHRA, CDR2 YSYEKL. The DNA for the CDR3 is TGCGCCAGCAGCCAGGGGGCTGGGGCCAACGTCCTGACTTTC. Translated: CASSQGAGANVLTF.

The CDR3 spells CASSGPGQGGRGSSGNTIYF. The CDR3 nucleotides are TGTGCCAGCAGCGGCCCGGGACAGGGGGGCCGCGGGAGCTCTGGAAACACCATATATTTT. V gene TRBV7-6 combines with J gene TRBJ1-3; 11 positions agree with TRBD1. CDR3 length: 20 amino acids. Germline values: CDR1 SGHVS, CDR2 FNYEAQ. J was trimmed by 0 bases and V by 5 bases; bases with no gene match: 15.

The V gene is TRBV7-3, the J gene TRBJ2-3, with a weak D call TRBD2 (5 bases). In germline, CDR1 is SGHTA, CDR2 FQGTGA. V lost 5 bases and J lost 4, with 16 bases in between. The CDR3 length is 15 residues. The CDR3 region has the DNA TGTGCCAGCAGCCCCAGTCCCCAACTAGCAGATACGCAGTATTTT. Translated: CASSPSPQLADTQYF. Full variable domain (rest looked up from reference TRBV7-3 and TRBJ2-3): GAGVSQTPSNKVTEKGKYVELRCDPISGHTALYWYRQSLGQGPEFLIYFQGTGAADDSGLPNDRFFAVRPEGSVSTLKIQRTERGDSAVYLCASSPSPQLADTQYFGPGTRLTVL.

The chain is built from TRBV7-9 and TRBJ1-1, with TRBD1 matching 8 bases. The CDR3 contains 15 residues. V shed 5 bases and J 5 bases; nucleotides not matched to a gene: 10. Germline CDR1 SEHNR, CDR2 FQNEAQ (reference sequence). The CDR3 sequence is CASSPRRTGRTEAFF. The CDR3 DNA is TGTGCCAGCAGCCCACGCCGGACAGGGAGAACTGAAGCTTTCTTT. The entire variable domain, with the rest obtained from reference TRBV7-9 and TRBJ1-1, is as follows: DTGVSQNPRHKITKRGQNVTFRCDPISEHNRLYWYRQTLGQGPEFLTYFQNEAQLEKSRLLSDRFSAERPKGSFSTLEIQRTEQGDSAMYLCASSPRRTGRTEAFFGQGTRLTVV.

The chain links TRBV28 to TRBJ2-7; 11 positions agree with TRBD2. V lost 6 bases and J lost 5; bases outside the gene matches: 9. The CDR3 is 15 amino acids. Germline-derived CDR1 and CDR2 are MDHEN and SYDVKM. The CDR3 nucleotides read TGTGCCAGCAGACAACTAGCGGGAGTTATCCACGAGCAGTACTTC. Translating it yields CASRQLAGVIHEQYF.

The rearrangement links TRBV6-1 to TRBJ1-4, with TRBD1 matching 8 bases. The CDR3 contains 15 residues. V was pared by 0 bases and J by 7 bases, with 4 bases of the junction left unmatched. Germline assignment: CDR1 MNHNS and CDR2 SASEGT. CDR3 sequence: CASSEALGQGEKLFF. CDR3 nucleotide sequence: TGTGCCAGCAGTGAAGCGCTTGGACAGGGTGAAAAACTGTTTTTT.

This clone was seen a handful of times. The chain couples TRBV12-5 to TRBJ1-5; maybe TRBD1 (5 bases). The CDR3 has 17 residues. Trimming pared 0 bases from V and 2 bases from J, leaving 14 bases between. Per germline, CDR1 LGHNT and CDR2 FRNRAP. The CDR3 DNA sequence: TGTGCTAGTGGTTTGGTTTTGTGGGGGATAGGCAATCAGCCCCAGCATTTT. This translates into CASGLVLWGIGNQPQHF.

This clone was detected once. This chain connects TRBV10-2 to TRBJ2-4, with 10 bases lining up with TRBD2. Germline-derived CDR1 and CDR2 are WSHSY and SAAADI. This CDR3 region has 17 residues. V was pared by 5 bases and J by 0 bases, with 7 bases of the junction left unmatched. Here the CDR3 DNA reads TGCGCCAGCAGTCGCCGTCTAGCGGGGGTAGCCAAAAACATTCAGTACTTC. This translates into CASSRRLAGVAKNIQYF.

The chain employs TRBV7-2 and TRBJ2-1, with 11 positions matching TRBD2. The CDR3 spans 16 residues. Per germline, CDR1 SGHTA and CDR2 FQGNSA. Trimming took 1 base from V and 7 from J; bases not matched to a gene: 6. CDR3 bases: TGTGCCAGCAGCTTAGTTAGGGCTAGCGGGAGGAATGAGCAGTTCTTC. Translated, it gives CASSLVRASGRNEQFF. The full variable domain, its missing parts supplied by reference TRBV7-2 and TRBJ2-1, is GAGVSQSPSNKVTEKGKDVELRCDPISGHTALYWYRQSLGQGLEFLIYFQGNSAPDKSGLPSDRFSAERTGGSVSTLTIQRTQQEDSAVYLCASSLVRASGRNEQFFGPGTRLTVL.